Listed below are T cell receptor beta chains from one sample, sequenced in a study of T cell responses to AZD1222 COVID-19 vaccine. Assay used: immunoSEQ multiplex PCR; TCRdb lists only in-frame clones, some missing. The sample carries 95,000 to 150,000 clones, roughly 90% recorded once. Sequencing used peripheral blood, obtained on day 0 of AZD1222 vaccination. All receptors derive from an adult in good health. Both conserved end residues are part of each CDR3. A D gene is named only where the DNA matches it firmly. Clone size, where shown, is once, few, many, or a class for clones that have expanded.

TRBJ2-5 | - | - | TRBV11-2 | TGTGCCAGCAGCCCAGAGGACTACCAAGAGACCCAGTACTTC | CASSPEDYQETQYF
TRBJ1-2 | - | - | TRBV27 | TGTGCCAGCAGTGCCCACAGGGCCCGAGGGGGCTACACCTTC | CASSAHRARGGYTF
TRBJ1-5 | - | - | TRBV6-5 | TGTGCCAGCCGAGTACAGGGTATTGCAAATCAGCCCCAGCATTTT | CASRVQGIANQPQHF
TRBJ1-1 | - | - | TRBV7-2 | TGTGCCAGCAGCTTAGTCGGTGGTGCACCCACTGAAGCTTTCTTT | CASSLVGGAPTEAFF
TRBJ2-1 | - | - | TRBV24-1 | TGTGCCACCAGTGATATAGGGGCTAGATTTGATGAGCAGTTCTTC | CATSDIGARFDEQFF
TRBJ1-2 | - | - | TRBV5-1 | TGCGCCAGCAGCCCAGAGGGATCGGACAGCCCTAAAAACTATGGCTACACCTTC | CASSPEGSDSPKNYGYTF
TRBJ2-7 | once | - | TRBV19 | TGTGCCAGTAGTATGGACCCATTCGAAGACGAGCAGTACTTC | CASSMDPFEDEQYF
TRBJ1-2 | - | - | TRBV27 | TGTGCCAGCAGTTCGAGCGGTCTGTTCAACTATGGCTACACCTTC | CASSSSGLFNYGYTF
TRBJ2-3 | few | - | TRBV7-2 | TGTGCCAGCAGCTTGAGACTATGGAGCACAGATACGCAGTATTTT | CASSLRLWSTDTQYF
TRBJ2-7 | - | - | TRBV28 | TGTGCCAGCAGTTTCCAGGGGAACTCCTACGAGCAGTACTTC | CASSFQGNSYEQYF
TRBJ1-1 | - | - | TRBV21-1 | TGTGCCAGCAGCAAAGTTCGAGGGCCCGCCGGGACAAACATGAACACTGAAGCTTTCTTT | CASSKVRGPAGTNMNTEAFF
TRBJ1-1 | - | - | TRBV9 | TGTGCCAGCAGCGTAGATTGGGGGAACACTGAAGCTTTCTTT | CASSVDWGNTEAFF
TRBJ1-1 | once | - | TRBV7-2 | TGTGCCAGCAGCTTATCAGGGGAATTAGCTGAAGCTTTCTTT | CASSLSGELAEAFF
TRBJ2-5 | - | - | TRBV12-3/TRBV12-4 | TGTGCCAGCACCACCGGGGGCCAAGAGACCCAGTACTTC | CASTTGGQETQYF
TRBJ2-7 | - | - | TRBV5-6 | TGTGCCAGCAACCTCAGAGCAGCGCTCGGTACGCAGTACTTC | CASNLRAALGTQYF
TRBJ2-7 | - | - | TRBV21-1 | TGTGCCAGCAGCAACGGGAGGGATTTGCCTCTGGGGGGGGACGAGCAGTACTTC | CASSNGRDLPLGGDEQYF
TRBJ1-1 | once | TRBD1 | TRBV6-1 | TGTGCCAGCAGTGAACGTACAGGGGGCGTTTATATGAACACTGAAGCTTTCTTT | CASSERTGGVYMNTEAFF
TRBJ2-2 | - | - | TRBV11-2 | TGTGCCAGCAGCTTAGGCCGGGAGCTGTTTTTT | CASSLGRELFF
TRBJ2-2 | - | - | TRBV6-5 | TGTGCCAGCAGTTACTCGTTGGAGGGGAACTCCGGGGAGCTGTTTTTT | CASSYSLEGNSGELFF
TRBJ2-5 | - | - | TRBV4-3 | TGCGCCAGCAGCCAAGAATGGGGACCCGAAGGTGGGGAGACCCAGTACTTC | CASSQEWGPEGGETQYF
TRBJ2-7 | - | - | TRBV5-8 | TGTGCCAGCAGCTTGGTTCGGACAGCAGCCTACGAGCAGTACTTC | CASSLVRTAAYEQYF
TRBJ2-7 | once | - | TRBV4-3 | TGCGCCAGCAGCCAAGAGGTCGGCCCCTACGAGCAGTACTTC | CASSQEVGPYEQYF